Below, 30 T cell receptor beta chains from the same sample are listed, as sequenced in a study of PD-1 blockade in classical Hodgkin lymphoma. Documented time point: cycle 4 day 1 (C4D1), after 6 weeks of nivolumab. No patient escaped relapse after autologous stem cell transplantation, and brentuximab vedotin exposure varied. Out of thawed PBMCs, magnetic negative selection purified CD4+ T cells. Using immunoSEQ multiplex PCR, the repertoire was profiled, and TCRdb retains in-frame clones only, with some absent. This repertoire shows under 20,000 clones, just over 70% found once; its top ten account for approximately 2.7%. The sample was CD4+ T cells from blood, taken before the fourth cycle of nivolumab. The source is a human donor with classical Hodgkin lymphoma.

This rearrangement joins TRBV6-6 to TRBJ1-6; D not certain. CDR3 length: 12 amino acids. Trimming took off 6 bases at V and 6 bases at J, with 6 bases between the two ends. The germline V gene encodes CDR1 MNHNY and CDR2 SVGAGI (reference sequence). The CDR3 DNA is TGTGCCAGCAGACCCGGTAATTCACCCCTCCACTTT. It translates to CASRPGNSPLHF.

This sequence joins TRBV29-1 and TRBJ2-5; 8 bases agree with TRBD2. CDR3 size: 16 residues. CDR1 is SQVTM and CDR2 is ANQGSEA in the germline V gene. Trimming took 5 bases from V and 4 from J; bases not matched to a gene: 15. The DNA for the CDR3 is TGCAGCGTTCGTTCAGGACCGGGACTAGTGGGAGAGACCCAGTACTTC. Translation gives CSVRSGPGLVGETQYF. Complete variable domain (other parts from reference TRBV29-1 and TRBJ2-5): SAVISQKPSRDICQRGTSLTIQCQVDSQVTMMFWYRQQPGQSLTLIATANQGSEATYESGFVIDKFPISRPNLTFSTLTVSNMSPEDSSIYLCSVRSGPGLVGETQYFGPGTRLLVL.

The V call is TRBV2, the J call TRBJ2-3; 9 nucleotides align to TRBD1. The CDR3 covers 14 residues. Germline values: CDR1 SNHLY, CDR2 FYNNEI. V gave up 7 bases and J gave up 4 bases; unmatched junction bases: 6. The CDR3 DNA reads as TGTGCCAGCAACGAACAGGGGGCGGCAGATACGCAGTATTTT. Translation: CASNEQGAADTQYF.

This chain's CDR3 is CASSPTAGTGYTF. In DNA form, the CDR3 reads TGTGCCAGCAGTCCAACAGCGGGTACTGGCTACACCTTC. This chain links TRBV6-5 with TRBJ1-2; unclear D gene. There are 13 residues in the CDR3. The germline CDR1 and CDR2 sequences are MNHEY and SVGAGI. V gave up 5 bases and J gave up 7 bases, with 14 bases separating them.

V is TRBV7-2 and J is TRBJ2-7, with D unclear. Germline V gene data show CDR1 as SGHTA and CDR2 as FQGNSA. The CDR3 contains 14 residues. The V gene lost 1 base and the J gene lost 3 bases, with 10 bases spanning the gap. This CDR3 reads CASSLGFRSYEQYF. The CDR3 DNA reads TGTGCCAGCAGCTTAGGGTTCAGGAGCTACGAGCAGTACTTC.

The chain has TRBV7-6 and TRBJ2-3; 7 bases match TRBD2. The CDR3 consists of 17 residues. The V and J ends lost 2 bases and 4 bases, in that order; junction bases with no gene match: 12. From germline, CDR1 is SGHVS and CDR2 FNYEAQ. CDR3 amino acids: CASSLLPRGGLSDTQYF. The CDR3 DNA is TGTGCCAGCAGCTTATTACCTCGCGGGGGTCTCTCAGATACGCAGTATTTT.

This CDR3 reads CASRGRGTHQPQHF. The DNA for the CDR3 is TGTGCCAGCAGGGGCAGGGGAACCCATCAGCCCCAGCATTTT. The chain combines TRBV28 with TRBJ1-5; TRBD1 is a possible D gene (6 bases). Trimming stripped 6 bases from V and 5 bases from J, with 14 bases between. CDR3 length: 14 residues. Germline V gene data show CDR1 as MDHEN and CDR2 as SYDVKM.

The genes are TRBV7-9 and TRBJ2-7; D uncertain. CDR1 is SEHNR and CDR2 is FQNEAQ in the germline V gene (reference sequence). The CDR3 is made up of 19 amino acids. V was clipped by 5 bases and J by 0 bases, with 26 bases between them. The CDR3 bases are TGTGCCAGCAGCCAGGAGAGTCTTCACTTCCGGTTAAGCTCCTACGAGCAGTACTTC. As protein: CASSQESLHFRLSSYEQYF.

The chain is built from TRBV11-2 and TRBJ1-5; D gene unclear. The CDR3 spans 13 residues. V was pared by 5 bases and J by 9 bases, with 14 bases between. CDR1 is SGHAT and CDR2 is FQNNGV in the germline V gene. The CDR3 region has the DNA TGTGCCAGCAGCCAAGAGGGCCTGAGGCCCCAGCATTTT. Protein: CASSQEGLRPQHF.

This clone turned up a few times. J is TRBJ2-7 and V is TRBV7-2, with D unclear. Trimming removed 6 bases from V and 4 bases from J, with 16 bases in between. CDR3 length equals 14 residues. CDR1 is SGHTA, CDR2 FQGNSA, per germline. The CDR3 is CASSLWPRRYEQYF. CDR3 bases: TGTGCCAGCAGTCTGTGGCCCCGGCGGTACGAGCAGTACTTC.

The rearrangement joins TRBV29-1 to TRBJ1-5, with 9 bases matching TRBD1. Germline V lookup: CDR1 SQVTM, CDR2 ANQGSEA. V was clipped by 4 bases and J by 5 bases; unmatched bases: 15. This CDR3 region has 17 residues. CDR3 nucleotide sequence: TGCAGCGTTGTTGTCGGGACAGGGTGGGCGATGGATCAGCCCCAGCATTTT. This encodes CSVVVGTGWAMDQPQHF. Full variable domain (remainder filled in from reference TRBV29-1 and TRBJ1-5): SAVISQKPSRDICQRGTSLTIQCQVDSQVTMMFWYRQQPGQSLTLIATANQGSEATYESGFVIDKFPISRPNLTFSTLTVSNMSPEDSSIYLCSVVVGTGWAMDQPQHFGDGTRLSIL.

The rearrangement links TRBV6-6 to TRBJ2-1, with D perhaps TRBD1 (6 bases). This CDR3 region has 16 residues. Germline loops: CDR1 MNHNY, CDR2 SVGAGI (reference sequence). V lost 3 bases and J lost 1, with 13 bases in between. Written as DNA, the CDR3 is TGTGCCAGCAGTTATGCTTGGGGGACATCCTACAATGAGCAGTTCTTC. Its protein product is CASSYAWGTSYNEQFF.

This clone occurred a few times. The chain combines TRBV7-6 with TRBJ2-3; TRBD1 aligns across 7 bases. V was clipped by 3 bases and J by 2 bases; unmatched bases: 11. The CDR3 runs to 17 residues. From germline, CDR1 is SGHVS and CDR2 FNYEAQ. This CDR3 is CASSLMPGTADTDTQYF. The CDR3, as DNA: TGTGCCAGCAGCTTGATGCCCGGGACAGCGGACACAGATACGCAGTATTTT.

This clone has only one observation. The rearrangement uses TRBV4-3 and TRBJ1-1; no firm D call. Germline V gives CDR1 LGHNA, CDR2 YSLEER. Trimming pared 8 bases from V and 1 base from J, leaving 14 bases between. This CDR3 has 14 amino acids. The CDR3 DNA reads TGCGCCAGCTCTATCGCGTATGCGAACACTGAAGCTTTCTTT. Encoded protein: CASSIAYANTEAFF.

The V and J genes are TRBV9 and TRBJ1-2; D gene unclear. This CDR3 is 15 amino acids long. Looked up from germline, CDR1 is SGDLS and CDR2 is YYNGEE. Trimming removed 2 bases at V and 4 bases at J, with 15 bases between. The CDR3 bases are TGTGCCAGCAGCGTGAACCCGACGACGCTCTATGGCTACACCTTC. It yields the protein CASSVNPTTLYGYTF.

J is TRBJ2-1 and V is TRBV10-3; the D gene could be TRBD1 or TRBD2 (5 bases each). Looked up from germline, CDR1 is ENHRY and CDR2 is SYGVKD. The CDR3 has 12 residues. The germline V and J ends were trimmed by 4 bases and 8 bases, with 9 bases remaining between them. CDR3 region: CAISVGTYEQFF. DNA of the CDR3: TGTGCCATCAGTGTCGGGACCTATGAGCAGTTCTTC.

This clone was seen only a few times. This chain uses TRBV19 with TRBJ1-2; D is unresolved. Germline V gene lookup returns CDR1 LNHDA and CDR2 SQIVND (reference sequence). Trimming left V 5 bases short and J 3 bases short, with 7 bases between. The CDR3 extends over 12 amino acids. Written as DNA, the CDR3 is TGTGCCAGTAGTGGCAGAGACTATGGCTACACCTTC. This gives the protein CASSGRDYGYTF.

V and J are TRBV18 and TRBJ2-5; D could derive from TRBD1 or TRBD2 (5 bases each). Trimming pared 5 bases from V and 1 base from J, leaving 11 bases between. This CDR3 has 14 amino acids. CDR1 and CDR2 (germline): KGHSH, LQKENI. CDR3 DNA sequence: TGTGCCAGCTCATCCGGGGCGGCCCAAGAGACCCAGTACTTC. This gives the protein CASSSGAAQETQYF.

V is TRBV18 and J is TRBJ2-7; 9 bases are shared with TRBD1. The CDR3 totals 15 residues. Germline-derived CDR1 and CDR2 are KGHSH and LQKENI. The junction had 10 bases not matched to a gene; V was cut back by 6 bases and J by 4 bases. As DNA, the CDR3 is TGTGCCAGCTCGCCCGCCGGGACAGGGATATACGAGCAGTACTTC. Amino acid sequence: CASSPAGTGIYEQYF.

V gene TRBV18 combines with J gene TRBJ1-4, with D possibly being TRBD1 (5 bases). With 6 bases removed from V and 6 bases from J, the gap between germline ends came to 14 bases. This CDR3 is 14 amino acids long. CDR1 is KGHSH, CDR2 LQKENI, per germline. The CDR3 sequence: CASSRGERYEKLFF. CDR3 DNA sequence: TGTGCCAGCTCGCGGGGGGAGAGATATGAAAAACTGTTTTTT. The full variable domain, rest sourced from reference TRBV18 and TRBJ1-4, is NAGVMQNPRHLVRRRGQEARLRCSPMKGHSHVYWYRQLPEEGLKFMVYLQKENIIDESGMPKERFSAEFPKEGPSILRIQQVVRGDSAAYFCASSRGERYEKLFFGSGTQLSVL.

V and J are TRBV10-3 and TRBJ1-2; D call uncertain. Germline values: CDR1 ENHRY, CDR2 SYGVKD. The CDR3 sequence is 13 residues long. Trimming pared 4 bases from V and 6 bases from J, leaving 12 bases between. The CDR3 sequence is CAISGTTGNGYTF. Written as DNA, the CDR3 is TGTGCCATCAGTGGCACTACCGGGAATGGCTACACCTTC.

This clone was seen only a few times. The chain recombines TRBV28 with TRBJ1-4; the D is unclear. Germline CDR1 MDHEN, CDR2 SYDVKM. There are 18 residues in the CDR3. V gave up 5 bases and J gave up 1 base, with 20 bases separating them. The DNA for the CDR3 is TGTGCCAGCAGTCGTGCGGTAGGGTTATTGAGAACTAATGAAAAACTGTTTTTT. Its translation is CASSRAVGLLRTNEKLFF.

The chain carries TRBV11-2 and TRBJ2-3; 7 bases are shared with TRBD2. The ends lost 3 bases at V and 5 bases at J; junction bases unmatched: 11. In germline, CDR1 is SGHAT, CDR2 FQNNGV. This CDR3 is 16 amino acids long. The CDR3 sequence: CASSFGNSGVVDTQYF. The CDR3 DNA follows: TGTGCCAGCAGCTTCGGTAACAGCGGGGTGGTAGATACGCAGTATTTT.

The sample holds one count of this clone. V and J are TRBV6-1 and TRBJ1-3, with D perhaps TRBD1 (5 bases). The ends were cut back, 7 bases at V and 3 bases at J, with 13 bases in the middle. Germline lookup yields CDR1 MNHNS and CDR2 SASEGT. This CDR3 comprises 14 residues. CDR3 nucleotide sequence: TGTGCCAGCACCTTGGGGCCTCTTGGAAACACCATATATTTT. It translates to CASTLGPLGNTIYF.

This chain links TRBV28 with TRBJ1-2, with a possible D match to TRBD1 (6 bases). Germline CDR1 is MDHEN and CDR2 is SYDVKM. The CDR3 consists of 14 residues. V lost 6 bases to trimming and J lost 0 bases, with 11 bases between them. Written as DNA, the CDR3 is TGTGCCAGCAGGGTACAGGGAGCTAACTATGGCTACACCTTC. It specifies CASRVQGANYGYTF.

The rearrangement links TRBV11-2 to TRBJ2-2; 7 bases agree with TRBD2. The CDR3 has 16 amino acids. The ends lost 4 bases at V and 4 bases at J; junction bases unmatched: 9. Germline CDR1 SGHAT, CDR2 FQNNGV. CDR3 amino acids: CASSWAGVWSTGELFF. The CDR3 DNA reads TGTGCCAGCAGCTGGGCGGGAGTGTGGAGCACCGGGGAGCTGTTTTTT.

The chain links TRBV7-9 to TRBJ2-7, with D unresolved. The CDR3 length is 13 residues. Trimming cost V 1 base and J 4 bases, with 8 bases left between them. The germline V gene encodes CDR1 SEHNR and CDR2 FQNEAQ (reference sequence). The CDR3 nucleotides read TGTGCCAGCAGCTTAGACAGAACATACGAGCAGTACTTC. This codes for CASSLDRTYEQYF. Supplemented by reference TRBV7-9 and TRBJ2-7, the full variable domain reads DTGVSQNPRHKITKRGQNVTFRCDPISEHNRLYWYRQTLGQGPEFLTYFQNEAQLEKSRLLSDRFSAERPKGSFSTLEIQRTEQGDSAMYLCASSLDRTYEQYFGPGTRLTVT.

The chain joins TRBV6-5 to TRBJ1-5; D gene uncertain. Trimming shortened V by 4 bases and J by 6 bases, and 19 bases separated the two germline ends. The CDR3 length is 16 residues. The germline CDR1 and CDR2 sequences are MNHEY and SVGAGI. CDR3 bases: TGTGCCAGCAGTTCGGTTGGAATTGGGCGTTCTCAGCCCCAGCATTTT. Its protein product is CASSSVGIGRSQPQHF.

This clone occurred once. This sequence joins TRBV11-3 and TRBJ2-2; D is perhaps TRBD1 (5 bases). CDR1 SGHNT and CDR2 YENEEA come from the germline V gene. This CDR3 has 17 amino acids. Between the trimmed V and J ends, which lost 0 bases and 4 bases, there was a span of 15 bases. The CDR3 nucleotides are TGTGCCAGCAGCTTAGATCTATTTCTGGGGCGCACCGGGGAGCTGTTTTTT. This translates into CASSLDLFLGRTGELFF.

The rearrangement uses TRBV28 and TRBJ1-2, with unresolved D. Germline assignment: CDR1 MDHEN and CDR2 SYDVKM. V lost 5 bases and J 6 bases, leaving 22 bases between the germline ends. The CDR3 sequence is 16 residues long. CDR3: CASSGTTSGILHGYTF. CDR3 nucleotides: TGTGCCAGCAGTGGAACCACCTCAGGAATTCTTCATGGCTACACCTTC.